In its sample, the clone carrying this T cell receptor beta chain was seen many times. What it recognizes is unknown. The trim removed 3 bases at V and 0 bases at J, leaving 5 bases unmatched. Germline V gives CDR1 SNHLY, CDR2 FYNNEI. The CDR3 contains 15 residues. Building the TCR beta libraries relied on iRepertoire HTBI primers, and CDR3 regions underwent Arm-PCR. TCRdb re-called the multiplex PCR reads through MiXCR, storing one row per CDR3 protein. The data hold 400,000 to 500,000 distinct CDR3 sequences, with less than 25% observed a single time. This specimen comes from a study of regulatory T cells in long-lasting Graves disease. Study background: The study counted Graves' disease as persistent given over 5 years of antithyroid drugs and positive TSH receptor antibodies.

Findings and caveats of the study: Public clonotype sharing was higher in persistent than newly diagnosed patients. TRBV28, TRBJ1-2 and TRBJ2-5 were favored in persistent disease. Persistent Graves' cases showed lower TCR diversity than newly diagnosed cases.

Time point: persistent/refractory GD, antithyroid drugs over 5 years with positive TRAb. Researchers made the TCR library from RNA that was extracted from PBMCs. Sample: peripheral blood mononuclear cells (PBMCs), taken when the disease was refractory, from a patient treated with antithyroid drugs. The source is a female donor with Graves disease. The rearrangement joins TRBV2 to TRBJ2-7; 7 positions agree with TRBD2. The CDR3 nucleotides are TGTGCCAGCAGTGACTCTAGCGGCCCCTCCTACGAGCAGTACTTC. Its translation is CASSDSSGPSYEQYF. The entire variable domain, with the rest obtained from reference TRBV2 and TRBJ2-7, is as follows: EPEVTQTPSHQVTQMGQEVILRCVPISNHLYFYWYRQILGQKVEFLVSFYNNEISEKSEIFDDQFSVERPDGSNFTLKIRSTKLEDSAMYFCASSDSSGPSYEQYFGPGTRLTVT.